These 20 T cell receptor beta chains came from one sample sequenced in a study of T cell clonality in common variable immunodeficiency. Sequencing was performed with immunoSEQ multiplex PCR; in TCRdb, only in-frame clones are kept and a portion is missing. The sample is made up of about 40,000 clones, none counted only once. Sequencing input: peripheral blood mononuclear cells. The receptors were sampled from a person aged 18 to 75 in good health.

There are a few counts of this clone. The read ends 3 residues before the CDR3 terminus; that terminus is restored from the germline J gene. This chain links TRBV11-2 with TRBJ1-3; no clear D. This CDR3 is built from 14 residues. Deletions cut 0 bases from V and 0 bases from J, with 3 bases between. Germline V gene lookup returns CDR1 SGHAT and CDR2 FQNNGV. The CDR3 bases that were read are TGTGCCAGCAGCTTAGAGTACTCTGGAAACACC. Translating gives CASSLEYSGNT. The whole CDR3 sequence reads CASSLEYSGNTIYF.

This clone was picked up many times. The observed sequence ends 3 residues before the CDR3 terminus, with the missing tail filled in from the germline J gene. The rearrangement uses TRBV6-4 and TRBJ2-1, with 9 nucleotides matching TRBD1. V was pared by 4 bases and J by 6 bases, with 7 bases of the junction left unmatched. Germline CDR1 and CDR2: MRHNA and SNTAGT. CDR3 length: 15 amino acids. Partial CDR3 DNA: TGTGCCAGCAGTGCGGGGGACAGGGACCTCAATGAG. This gives the protein CASSAGDRDLNE. The full CDR3 protein reads CASSAGDRDLNEQFF.

This clone came up many times. The read ends 3 residues early relative to the CDR3; the germline J gene fills the gap. The genes are TRBV4-1 and TRBJ2-2; 10 bases align to TRBD2. The trim removed 3 bases at V and 3 bases at J, leaving 7 bases unmatched. The CDR3 covers 17 residues. Germline assignment: CDR1 MGHRA and CDR2 YSYEKL. The CDR3: CASSHPGTSDYTGELFF. The part of the CDR3 DNA that was read is TGCGCCAGCAGCCATCCCGGGACTAGCGATTACACCGGGGAG.

This clone was observed at least ten times. The read falls 3 residues short of the CDR3 end, and the missing part is taken from the germline J gene. V usage is TRBV5-1 and J usage is TRBJ2-2, with 9 positions matching TRBD1. The CDR3 has 15 amino acids. Germline V gives CDR1 SGHRS, CDR2 YFSETQ. V gave up 3 bases and J gave up 3 bases; unmatched junction bases: 3. CDR3 DNA, as far as it was read: TGCGCCAGCAGCTGGCGGGACAGGGACACCGGGGAG. Translating it yields CASSWRDRDTGE. The CDR3 as a whole reads CASSWRDRDTGELFF.

This clone was detected a few times. Read data end 3 residues before the CDR3 end; the end is taken from the germline J gene. The gene calls are TRBV5-1 and TRBJ2-7, with D tentatively TRBD2 (6 bases). V lost 3 bases, J lost 6 bases, and 16 bases lay in between. This CDR3 region has 14 residues. Germline V gene data show CDR1 as SGHRS and CDR2 as YFSETQ. The CDR3 loop is CASSYQPGGGEQYF. CDR3 DNA (partial): TGCGCCAGCAGCTACCAGCCCGGGGGAGGCGAG.

This clone was picked up many times. The observed sequence ends 3 residues before the CDR3 terminus, with the missing tail filled in from the germline J gene. The V and J genes are TRBV9 and TRBJ1-1, with D unclear. From germline, CDR1 is SGDLS and CDR2 YYNGEE. This CDR3 is 14 amino acids long. The CDR3: CASSVVYEQTEAFF. The DNA read from the CDR3 is TGTGCCAGCAGCGTAGTCTACGAACAGACCGAA.

This clone was detected ten times or more. With the read ending 3 residues before the CDR3 end, the germline J gene is used to fill in that end. This sequence joins TRBV5-1 and TRBJ2-7, with 11 bases matching TRBD1. The CDR3 covers 17 residues. CDR1 is SGHRS and CDR2 is YFSETQ in the germline V gene. Trimming cost V 3 bases and J 5 bases; bases outside gene matches: 13. The CDR3 here is CASSYLSGQGAPHEQYF. The sequenced CDR3 bases are TGCGCCAGCAGCTACCTTTCCGGACAGGGGGCGCCTCACGAG.

This clone was seen ten or more times. The CDR3 end falls 3 residues outside the read, so it is completed with the germline J gene. The chain joins TRBV12-5 to TRBJ2-5; a possible D gene is TRBD2 (7 bases). With 2 bases removed from V and 0 bases from J, the gap between germline ends came to 19 bases. The CDR3 is 18 amino acids. Germline CDR1 LGHNT, CDR2 FRNRAP. The CDR3 protein is CASGLILGGGRYQETQYF. Partial CDR3 DNA: TGTGCTAGTGGTTTGATTTTGGGGGGGGGCCGTTACCAAGAGACC. Drawing the rest from reference TRBV12-5 and TRBJ2-5, the complete variable domain is DARVTQTPRHKVTEMGQEVTMRCQPILGHNTVFWYRQTMMQGLELLAYFRNRAPLDDSGMPKDRFSAEMPDATLATLKIQPSEPRDSAVYFCASGLILGGGRYQETQYFGPGTRLLVL.

This clone has ten or more counts. Within the sample, other DNA sequences also encode this same CDR3. The CDR3 is CASSPLYEQYF. The CDR3 DNA, read in part, is TGTGCCAGCAGCCCGCTATACGAG. The V gene is TRBV7-9, the J gene TRBJ2-7; D call uncertain. The read ends 3 residues shy of where the CDR3 ends; the end is completed using the germline J gene. With 5 bases removed from V and 4 bases from J, the gap between germline ends came to 6 bases. The CDR3 is 11 residues long. Looked up from germline, CDR1 is SEHNR and CDR2 is FQNEAQ (reference sequence).

This clone was seen many times. The read is 3 residues too short to cover the CDR3 end, so that end is filled in from the germline J gene. This specimen includes other DNA sequences encoding the same CDR3. The gene calls are TRBV30 and TRBJ1-3; the match to TRBD1 covers 7 bases. The germline gives CDR1 GTSNPN, CDR2 SVGIG (reference sequence). This CDR3 region has 18 residues. V shed 7 bases and J 0 bases; nucleotides not matched to a gene: 18. CDR3 sequence reads: CAFNPPLLTGHSGNTIYF. The part of the CDR3 DNA that was read is TGTGCCTTTAACCCTCCGCTACTGACAGGGCACTCTGGAAACACC.

The sample holds many counts of this clone. The CDR3 end falls 3 residues outside the read, so it is completed with the germline J gene. The rearrangement links TRBV29-1 to TRBJ2-1; 9 bases are shared with TRBD1. Trimming removed 0 bases from V and 3 bases from J; junction bases left unmatched: 12. Germline CDR1 and CDR2: SQVTM and ANQGSEA. This CDR3 region has 18 residues. The sequenced part of the CDR3 DNA is TGCAGCGTTGAAGAGGGTCACAGGGGGCGAATACTCTACAATGAG. Its translation: CSVEEGHRGRILYNE. The whole CDR3 is CSVEEGHRGRILYNEQFF.

This clone was counted ten times or more. The sequence runs out 3 residues before the end of the CDR3; the remainder is reconstructed from the germline J gene. The rearrangement uses TRBV20-1 and TRBJ1-4, with D perhaps TRBD1 (5 bases). CDR1 and CDR2 (germline): DFQATT, SNEGSKA (reference sequence). V lost 1 base and J 0 bases, leaving 12 bases between the germline ends. The CDR3 loop spans 16 amino acids. The CDR3 bases that were read are TGCAGTGCTAGAGTGTGGGGGGGAGCAACTAATGAAAAA. As protein: CSARVWGGATNEK. The entire CDR3 is CSARVWGGATNEKLFF.

This clone was counted only a few times. Coverage ceases 3 residues before the CDR3 finishes, and the germline J gene fills in the end. This chain connects TRBV19 to TRBJ1-2, with D maybe TRBD1 (5 bases). The CDR3 is 14 amino acids. Trimming took off 7 bases at V and 5 bases at J, with 17 bases between the two ends. The germline V gene has CDR1 LNHDA and CDR2 SQIVND (reference sequence). The CDR3: CASNGIPGVYGYTF. CDR3 DNA (partial): TGTGCCAGTAACGGGATCCCGGGGGTGTATGGC.

This clone has a count of ten or more. With the read ending 3 residues before the CDR3 end, the germline J gene is used to fill in that end. The rearrangement uses TRBV20-1 and TRBJ2-2; 11 bases are a match to TRBD2. V shed 2 bases, J shed 2 bases, and the junction held 4 bases outside the gene matches. CDR1 and CDR2 (germline): DFQATT, SNEGSKA (reference sequence). The CDR3 covers 16 residues. Incomplete CDR3 DNA: TGCAGTGCTAGAACTAGCGGGGGCCTAAACACCGGGGAG. This codes for CSARTSGGLNTGE. In full, the CDR3 is CSARTSGGLNTGELFF.

The table lists this clone with many counts. Coverage ceases 3 residues before the CDR3 finishes, and the germline J gene fills in the end. V gene TRBV30 combines with J gene TRBJ2-3; the D gene is possibly TRBD2 (6 bases). The CDR3 spans 13 residues. The germline gives CDR1 GTSNPN, CDR2 SVGIG (reference sequence). Between the trimmed V and J ends, which lost 5 bases and 0 bases, there was a span of 9 bases. Incomplete CDR3 DNA: TGTGCCTGGGGGCGGGGAAGCACAGATACG. Amino acid sequence: CAWGRGSTDT. The entire CDR3 sequence reads CAWGRGSTDTQYF.

This clone was seen at least ten times. The read ends 3 residues before the CDR3 terminus; that terminus is restored from the germline J gene. The chain is built from TRBV5-6 and TRBJ2-5, with TRBD2 identical over 7 bases. Germline-derived CDR1 and CDR2 are SGHDT and YYEEEE. CDR3 size: 14 residues. The sequenced part of the CDR3 DNA is TGTGCCAGCAGCTTGCTACACGGGGGGTCCACC. Its protein product is CASSLLHGGST. The entire CDR3 reads CASSLLHGGSTQYF. The complete variable domain, with remaining parts taken from reference TRBV5-6 and TRBJ2-5, reads DAGVTQSPTHLIKTRGQQVTLRCSPKSGHDTVSWYQQALGQGPQFIFQYYEEEERQRGNFPDRFSGHQFPNYSSELNVNALLLGDSALYLCASSLLHGGSTQYFGPGTRLLVL.

This clone was observed at least ten times. Sequencing ends 3 residues short of the CDR3 end; the germline J gene provides the rest. The V gene is TRBV29-1, the J gene TRBJ2-3; 7 nucleotides align to TRBD1. The J segment lost 6 bases and the V segment lost 5 bases, leaving 14 bases of the junction unmatched. Germline-derived CDR1 and CDR2 are SQVTM and ANQGSEA. The CDR3 contains 15 residues. CDR3 in amino acids: CSVRKSTGPLDTQYF. CDR3 DNA (partial): TGCAGCGTTCGAAAATCGACAGGGCCACTTGATACG.

Many counts were recorded for this clone. The missing CDR3 end, 3 residues past where the read stops, is filled in from the germline J gene. The chain links TRBV29-1 to TRBJ2-7; perhaps TRBD1 as D (6 bases). The CDR3 is made up of 16 amino acids. V was clipped by 4 bases and J by 2 bases, with 21 bases between them. CDR1 and CDR2 (germline): SQVTM, ANQGSEA. CDR3 loop: CSVVGSQGHRAYEQYF. The CDR3 DNA, read in part, is TGCAGCGTTGTGGGATCTCAGGGACATAGGGCCTACGAG.

At least ten counts were recorded for this clone. The CDR3 is cut off 3 residues early in the read; its end comes from the germline J gene. The chain uses TRBV29-1 and TRBJ2-7, with unresolved D. In germline, CDR1 is SQVTM, CDR2 ANQGSEA. The V end was cut by 1 base, the J end by 3 bases, with 10 bases between. The CDR3 extends over 13 amino acids. Partial CDR3 DNA: TGCAGCGTTGAAGGGGCACCGCACTACGAG. Translation: CSVEGAPHYE. The entire CDR3 protein reads CSVEGAPHYEQYF.

At least ten counts were recorded for this clone. The missing CDR3 end, 3 residues past where the read stops, is filled in from the germline J gene. The chain is built from TRBV2 and TRBJ2-7; possibly TRBD2 for D (6 bases). Trimming removed 0 bases at V and 6 bases at J, with 9 bases between. CDR3 length: 13 residues. Per germline, CDR1 SNHLY and CDR2 FYNNEI. The CDR3 sequence: CASSEARGFEQYF. Partial CDR3 DNA: TGTGCCAGCAGTGAAGCGCGGGGTTTCGAG.